The clone carrying this T cell receptor beta chain was counted only a few times. The antigen remains unidentified. The sample is drawn from a study of cytomegalovirus exposure and HLA in healthy donors. This CDR3 has 14 amino acids. Germline V gene data show CDR1 as MNHNY and CDR2 as SVGAGI (reference sequence). After removal of 6 bases from V and 0 bases from J, the junction contained 4 bases not matched to a gene. Study results and caveats: Cytomegalovirus association was listed for around 180 TCR beta chains. Relative to equally common others, HLA-associated TCR beta chains showed greater clonal expansion in a later analysis. Compared with the approximately 670-donor mean, an Asian-associated ancestry cluster reportedly had fewer N-insertions, according to a later analysis. CMV antigen specificity was confirmed in vitro for three CMV-associated chains.

This PCR relied on a set of 60 Vbeta primers and 13 Jbeta primers. Libraries were prepared by immunoSEQ multiplex PCR; TCRdb keeps only in-frame clonotypes and omits some of them. The sample lists 100,000 to 150,000 clones; around 80% were seen once. The sample was PBMCs. This rearrangement joins TRBV6-6 to TRBJ1-2; 7 bases fit TRBD1. The source of this sequence is a female donor in good health and CMV-seronegative. DNA of the CDR3: TGTGCCAGCAGACGACAGGGCGCTAACTATGGCTACACCTTC. It codes for CASRRQGANYGYTF.